This entry concerns a single TCR beta chain. The antigen this receptor binds is unknown. Base qualities are not at hand, and no much larger clone is one base apart. Each collaborating institution followed its own protocols to collect whole blood in K2EDTA tubes. Collaborator samples were shipped for TCRbeta analysis as frozen whole blood, isolated PBMCs, or DNA extracted from either sample type. TCRbeta CDR3 regions were amplified from genomic DNA using the immunoSEQ Assay, a bias-controlled multiplex PCR. In the authors' own workflow: The number of nucleated cells in each sample was estimated by amplification of reference gene primers within the assay. To quantify the absolute abundance of each unique TCRbeta CDR3 rearrangement, sequence reads were collapsed and filtered. For each sample, productive Simpson clonality was calculated as the square root of Simpson's diversity index over productive rearrangements. TCRdb holds this immuneACCESS table with in-frame rearrangements only. Some clones are missing; in checked studies, unresolved V genes explain under half, and the rest has no known cause. V, J and clone size are those of that table, while D and trimming were read from the DNA. Recorded for this sample are about 120,000 clones; 70% to 90% of them occurred a single time. The top ten clones comprise around 7.3% of the sample.

The CDR3, cysteine through phenylalanine, is 15 amino acids long. The DNA shown is the 45-base CDR3, in frame from base 1. The trim is 4 bases for V and 4 bases for J, with a gap of 16 bases between the germline ends. CDR1 and CDR2, per the germline V gene (reference sequence), are MNHNY and SVGAGI. These data originate in a study of blood T cell repertoires in COVID-19 (dated by TCRdb to 2020 to 2022). Some background on the complete study: Collaborator samples came from the United States, Italy and Spain and covered acute and convalescent phases of COVID-19. The prospective study material was composed of cDNA or gDNA derived from T cells, B-cell-depleted T cells, or PBMCs. Nearly every sample came with metadata listing a de-identified subject ID, COVID-19 status, age in years and sex. A freely available public database, intended as a resource for researchers studying the immune response to SARS-CoV-2, is where the repertoires were released. Deeply sampled blood TCRbeta repertoires from subjects exposed to, actively infected with, or recovered from COVID-19 were included in the dataset. Where available, HLA class I and class II types were taken from metadata supplied by the sample provider and were not determined by assay-based typing. The samples were drawn from two sources: the first 160 participants of the ongoing ImmuneRACE study, and over 1,000 subjects contributed by 6 global collaborators. Points the paper makes about the study in general: The amount of clinical and demographic metadata varied by source and participant and was provided uncurated.

The source of this sequence is a man between 50 and 59 years old with acute or convalescent COVID-19. This receptor chain uses TRBV6-6 and TRBJ1-1; the D region possibly corresponds to TRBD1 (6 bases align). The sample taken for sequencing was peripheral blood. This receptor carries the CDR3 CASSSHTTGSTEAFF. At the DNA level, the sequence is TGTGCCAGCAGTTCCCACACTACAGGGAGCACTGAAGCTTTCTTT.